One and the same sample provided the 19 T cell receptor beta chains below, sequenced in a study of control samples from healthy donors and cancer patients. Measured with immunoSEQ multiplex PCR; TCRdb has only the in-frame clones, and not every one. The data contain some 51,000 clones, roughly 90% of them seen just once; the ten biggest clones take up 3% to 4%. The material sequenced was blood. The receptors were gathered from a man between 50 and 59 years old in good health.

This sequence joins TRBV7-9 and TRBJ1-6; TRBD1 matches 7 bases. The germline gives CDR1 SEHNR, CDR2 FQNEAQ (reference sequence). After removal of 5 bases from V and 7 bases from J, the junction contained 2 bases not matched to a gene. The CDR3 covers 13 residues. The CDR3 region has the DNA TGTGCCAGCAGCCCAGGGGGGAATTCACCCCTCCACTTT. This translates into CASSPGGNSPLHF.

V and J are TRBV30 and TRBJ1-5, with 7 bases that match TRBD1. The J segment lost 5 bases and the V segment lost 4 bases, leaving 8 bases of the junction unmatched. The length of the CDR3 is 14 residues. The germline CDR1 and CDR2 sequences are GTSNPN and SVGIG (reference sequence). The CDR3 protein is CAWTPTGFYQPQHF. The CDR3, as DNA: TGTGCCTGGACCCCGACAGGGTTTTATCAGCCCCAGCATTTT.

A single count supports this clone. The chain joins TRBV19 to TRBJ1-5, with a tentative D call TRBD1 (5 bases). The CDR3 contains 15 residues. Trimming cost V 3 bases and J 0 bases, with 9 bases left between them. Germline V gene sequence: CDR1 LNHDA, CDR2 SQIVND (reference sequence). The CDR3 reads CASSMSRDSNQPQHF. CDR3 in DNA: TGTGCCAGTAGTATGAGCAGGGATAGCAATCAGCCCCAGCATTTT.

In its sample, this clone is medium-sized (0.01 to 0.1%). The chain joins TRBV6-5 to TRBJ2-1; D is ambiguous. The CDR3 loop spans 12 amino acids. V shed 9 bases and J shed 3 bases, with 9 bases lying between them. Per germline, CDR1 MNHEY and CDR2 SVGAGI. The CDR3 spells CASTTGYNEQFF. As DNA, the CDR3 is TGTGCCAGTACGACGGGCTACAATGAGCAGTTCTTC.

This CDR3 reads CASSVALGPTYEQYF. The CDR3 DNA reads as TGTGCCAGCAGCGTAGCCCTAGGACCCACCTACGAGCAGTACTTC. V gene TRBV9 combines with J gene TRBJ2-7; the D is unclear. The germline V and J ends were trimmed by 0 bases and 2 bases, with 12 bases remaining between them. The CDR3 sequence is 15 residues long. From germline, CDR1 is SGDLS and CDR2 YYNGEE.

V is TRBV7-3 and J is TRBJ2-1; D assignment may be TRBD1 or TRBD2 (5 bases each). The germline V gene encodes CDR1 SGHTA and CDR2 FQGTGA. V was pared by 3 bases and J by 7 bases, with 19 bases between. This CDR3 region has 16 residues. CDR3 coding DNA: TGTGCCAGCAGCTTGGGGGTCGATAAGGGATGGAATGAGCAGTTCTTC. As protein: CASSLGVDKGWNEQFF.

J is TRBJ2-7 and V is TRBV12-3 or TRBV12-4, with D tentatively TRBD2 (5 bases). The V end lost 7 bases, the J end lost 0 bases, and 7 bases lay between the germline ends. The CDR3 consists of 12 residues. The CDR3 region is CASTGSSYEQYF. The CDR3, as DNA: TGTGCCAGCACGGGGAGCTCCTACGAGCAGTACTTC.

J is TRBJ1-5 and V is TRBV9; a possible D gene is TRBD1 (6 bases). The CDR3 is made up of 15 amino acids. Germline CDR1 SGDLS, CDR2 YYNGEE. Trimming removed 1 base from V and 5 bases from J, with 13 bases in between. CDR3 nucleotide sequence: TGTGCCAGCAGCGTAAATCCGGGGGCAGATCAGCCCCAGCATTTT. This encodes CASSVNPGADQPQHF. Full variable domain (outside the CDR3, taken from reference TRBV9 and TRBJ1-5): DSGVTQTPKHLITATGQRVTLRCSPRSGDLSVYWYQQSLDQGLQFLIQYYNGEERAKGNILERFSAQQFPDLHSELNLSSLELGDSALYFCASSVNPGADQPQHFGDGTRLSIL.

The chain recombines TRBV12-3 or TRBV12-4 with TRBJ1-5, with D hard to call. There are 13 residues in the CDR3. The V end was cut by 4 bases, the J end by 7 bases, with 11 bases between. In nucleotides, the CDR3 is TGTGCCAGCAGTTCGTTCGGAAAGCAGCCCCAGCATTTT. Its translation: CASSSFGKQPQHF.

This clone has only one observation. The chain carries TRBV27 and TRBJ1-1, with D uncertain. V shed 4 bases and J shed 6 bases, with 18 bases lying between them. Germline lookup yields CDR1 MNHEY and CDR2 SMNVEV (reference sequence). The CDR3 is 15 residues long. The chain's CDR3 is CASSSLYGPSAEAFF. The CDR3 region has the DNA TGTGCCAGCAGTTCTCTTTACGGACCCTCCGCTGAAGCTTTCTTT.

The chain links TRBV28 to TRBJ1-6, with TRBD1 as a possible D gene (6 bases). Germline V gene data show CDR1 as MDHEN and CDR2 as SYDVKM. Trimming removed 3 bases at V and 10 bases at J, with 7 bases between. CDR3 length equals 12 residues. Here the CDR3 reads CASSFQGSPLHF. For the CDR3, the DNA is TGTGCCAGCAGTTTTCAGGGGTCACCCCTCCACTTT.

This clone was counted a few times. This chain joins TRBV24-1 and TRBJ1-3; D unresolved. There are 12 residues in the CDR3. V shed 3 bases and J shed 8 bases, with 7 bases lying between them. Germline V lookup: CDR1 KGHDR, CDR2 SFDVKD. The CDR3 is CATSDTRDTIYF. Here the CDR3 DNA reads TGTGCCACCAGTGATACCAGAGACACCATATATTTT.

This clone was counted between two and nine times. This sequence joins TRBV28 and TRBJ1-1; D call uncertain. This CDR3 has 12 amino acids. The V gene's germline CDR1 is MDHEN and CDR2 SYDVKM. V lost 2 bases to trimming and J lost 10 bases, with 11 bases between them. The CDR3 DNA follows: TGTGCCAGCAGTTTACAAAATCGCGGAGCTTTCTTT. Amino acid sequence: CASSLQNRGAFF.

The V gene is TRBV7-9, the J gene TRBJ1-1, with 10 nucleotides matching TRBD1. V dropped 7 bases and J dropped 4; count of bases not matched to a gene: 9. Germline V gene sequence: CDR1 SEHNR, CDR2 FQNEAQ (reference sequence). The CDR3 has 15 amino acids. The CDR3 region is CASTLGTGAATEAFF. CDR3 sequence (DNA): TGTGCCAGCACCCTCGGGACAGGGGCAGCCACTGAAGCTTTCTTT.

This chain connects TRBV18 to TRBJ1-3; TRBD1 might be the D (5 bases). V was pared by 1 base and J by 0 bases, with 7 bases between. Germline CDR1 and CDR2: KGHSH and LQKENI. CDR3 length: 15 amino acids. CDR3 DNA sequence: TGTGCCAGCTCACCACACCAGGGCTCTGGAAACACCATATATTTT. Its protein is CASSPHQGSGNTIYF.

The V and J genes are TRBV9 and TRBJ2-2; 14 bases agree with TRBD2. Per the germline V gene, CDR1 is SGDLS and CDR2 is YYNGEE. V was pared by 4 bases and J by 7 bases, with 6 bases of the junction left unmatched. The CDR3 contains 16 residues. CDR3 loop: CASSPGLAGEIGELFF. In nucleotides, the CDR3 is TGTGCCAGCAGCCCGGGACTAGCGGGAGAGATCGGGGAGCTGTTTTTT.

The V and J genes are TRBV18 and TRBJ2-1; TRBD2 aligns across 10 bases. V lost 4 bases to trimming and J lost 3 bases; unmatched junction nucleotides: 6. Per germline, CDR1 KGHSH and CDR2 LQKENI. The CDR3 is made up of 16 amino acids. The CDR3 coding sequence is TGTGCCAGCTCACAAACTAGCGGGAACCTCTACAATGAGCAGTTCTTC. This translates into CASSQTSGNLYNEQFF. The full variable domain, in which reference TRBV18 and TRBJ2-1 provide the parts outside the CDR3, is NAGVMQNPRHLVRRRGQEARLRCSPMKGHSHVYWYRQLPEEGLKFMVYLQKENIIDESGMPKERFSAEFPKEGPSILRIQQVVRGDSAAYFCASSQTSGNLYNEQFFGPGTRLTVL.

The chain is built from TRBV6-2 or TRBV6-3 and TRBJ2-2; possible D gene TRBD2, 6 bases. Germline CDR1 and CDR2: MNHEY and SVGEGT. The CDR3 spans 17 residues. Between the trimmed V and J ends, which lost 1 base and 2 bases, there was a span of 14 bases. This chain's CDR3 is CASSYFGLAPNTGELFF. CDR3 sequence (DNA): TGTGCCAGCAGTTACTTTGGGCTAGCGCCCAACACCGGGGAGCTGTTTTTT.

CDR3 coding DNA: TGTGCCAGCAGTGGCGCATGGCGGAAAAACACCGGGGAGCTGTTTTTT. It specifies CASSGAWRKNTGELFF. J is TRBJ2-2 and V is TRBV6-1; D remains ambiguous. V lost 4 bases, J lost 2 bases, and 14 bases lay in between. The CDR3 is 16 residues long. Germline-derived CDR1 and CDR2 are MNHNS and SASEGT.